The 27 T cell receptor beta chains presented below share a single source sample, sequenced in a study of ipilimumab plus nivolumab after autologous stem cell transplantation. The repertoire was sequenced with immunoSEQ multiplex PCR; TCRdb's copy has only in-frame clones and lacks some. This table holds tens of thousands of clones, approximately 86% found once. The material sequenced was PBMCs, taken in a trial of ipilimumab plus nivolumab as post-transplant consolidation. These receptors were obtained from a male donor with diffuse large B-cell lymphoma.

This chain connects TRBV19 to TRBJ1-2; TRBD1 is a possible D gene (5 bases). The germline V gene has CDR1 LNHDA and CDR2 SQIVND (reference sequence). V was trimmed by 6 bases and J by 4 bases, leaving 15 bases between them. The CDR3 is 14 residues long. This CDR3 is CASSHGGTIYGYTF. The DNA for the CDR3 is TGTGCCAGTAGCCACGGGGGGACTATCTATGGCTACACCTTC. Variable domain in full (rest from reference TRBV19 and TRBJ1-2): DGGITQSPKYLFRKEGQNVTLSCEQNLNHDAMYWYRQDPGQGLRLIYYSQIVNDFQKGDIAEGYSVSREKKESFPLTVTSAQKNPTAFYLCASSHGGTIYGYTFGSGTRLTVV.

The chain combines TRBV28 with TRBJ2-7; the D is unclear. Per germline, CDR1 MDHEN and CDR2 SYDVKM. V was cut by 4 bases and J by 3 bases, with 4 bases left in between. The CDR3 runs 11 residues. The CDR3 DNA sequence: TGTGCCAGCAGTTGGATCTACGAGCAGTACTTC. It specifies CASSWIYEQYF.

The J gene is TRBJ2-5, the V gene TRBV10-3, with D uncertain. V was shortened by 0 bases and J by 2 bases, with 7 bases between the two germline ends. The germline V gene has CDR1 ENHRY and CDR2 SYGVKD. The CDR3 is 14 amino acids. The CDR3, as DNA: TGTGCCATCAGTGAGTCGCCGCAGCAAGAGACCCAGTACTTC. It yields the protein CAISESPQQETQYF.

The gene calls are TRBV5-8 and TRBJ1-4; 7 positions match TRBD1. This CDR3 comprises 13 residues. Germline V gene data show CDR1 as SGHTS and CDR2 as YDEGEE. V dropped 3 bases and J dropped 8; count of bases not matched to a gene: 4. The CDR3 spells CASSSRDREKLFF. As DNA, the CDR3 is TGTGCCAGCAGCTCCCGGGACAGAGAAAAACTGTTTTTT.

The V call is TRBV19, the J call TRBJ2-7; D remains ambiguous. Germline values: CDR1 LNHDA, CDR2 SQIVND (reference sequence). V was clipped by 5 bases and J by 6 bases, with 8 bases between them. The CDR3 is made up of 11 amino acids. The CDR3 reads CASSESSEQYF. CDR3 sequence (DNA): TGTGCCAGTAGTGAGAGTAGCGAGCAGTACTTC.

The V call is TRBV10-3, the J call TRBJ1-3; a possible D gene is TRBD1 (5 bases). There are 20 residues in the CDR3. Germline V CDR1 and CDR2: ENHRY, SYGVKD. Trimming stripped 5 bases from V and 0 bases from J, with 26 bases between. DNA for the CDR3: TGTGCCATCAGTCCTCTCAGCGGGGCAGGGCCTCGACTCTCTGGAAACACCATATATTTT. Its protein is CAISPLSGAGPRLSGNTIYF.

This clone appeared a few times. The V call is TRBV2, the J call TRBJ1-1, with a tentative D call TRBD1 (5 bases). The V and J ends lost 10 bases and 2 bases respectively, with 17 bases between them. From germline, CDR1 is SNHLY and CDR2 FYNNEI. The CDR3 extends over 14 amino acids. DNA of the CDR3: TGTGCCACCAGAAGGACACTGCTAAACACTGAAGCTTTCTTT. Its protein product is CATRRTLLNTEAFF.

Only one count was recorded for this clone. The genes are TRBV14 and TRBJ2-3; a weak D match, TRBD2 (5 bases). Deletions cut 0 bases from V and 1 base from J, with 8 bases between. There are 15 residues in the CDR3. Germline loops: CDR1 SGHDN, CDR2 FVKESK. The CDR3: CASSQEEGRTDTQYF. CDR3 nucleotides: TGTGCCAGCAGCCAAGAAGAGGGTCGCACAGATACGCAGTATTTT.

The chain links TRBV6-5 to TRBJ1-1; D possibly corresponds to TRBD1 (5 bases). The CDR3 length is 15 residues. CDR1 and CDR2 from the germline V gene are MNHEY and SVGAGI. V lost 5 bases and J lost 5, with 18 bases in between. The CDR3 sequence: CASSRTQDGGTEAFF. The CDR3 DNA reads as TGTGCCAGCAGTCGGACACAGGACGGAGGGACTGAAGCTTTCTTT.

This chain joins TRBV6-1 and TRBJ1-2, with D hard to call. The CDR3 is 13 amino acids. V was shortened by 5 bases and J by 1 base, with 8 bases between the two germline ends. The V gene's germline CDR1 is MNHNS and CDR2 SASEGT. The CDR3 is CASSTAFNYGYTF. CDR3 bases: TGTGCCAGCAGTACGGCCTTTAACTATGGCTACACCTTC.

The chain links TRBV18 to TRBJ1-1, with no clear D. The CDR3 runs to 15 residues. From germline, CDR1 is KGHSH and CDR2 LQKENI. V lost 4 bases to trimming and J lost 8 bases, with 20 bases between them. CDR3 loop: CASSRDAEGVGEAFF. For the CDR3, the DNA is TGTGCCAGCTCACGAGATGCCGAAGGTGTGGGAGAAGCTTTCTTT.

The chain employs TRBV7-2 and TRBJ1-5, with D unresolved. V lost 0 bases to trimming and J lost 6 bases, with 9 bases between them. Germline V gives CDR1 SGHTA, CDR2 FQGNSA. This CDR3 spans 14 amino acids. The CDR3 DNA sequence: TGTGCCAGCAGCTTAGCGTATGGTAGTCAGCCCCAGCATTTT. Encoded protein: CASSLAYGSQPQHF.

This chain uses TRBV18 with TRBJ2-5; 8 bases align to TRBD2. Germline CDR1 reads KGHSH; CDR2 reads LQKENI. J lost 5 bases, V lost 3 bases, and 8 bases had no gene match. This CDR3 has 15 residues. This chain's CDR3 is CASSPTGLGGETQYF. The CDR3 DNA sequence: TGTGCCAGCTCACCGACGGGACTAGGCGGTGAGACCCAGTACTTC.

The chain has TRBV9 and TRBJ2-2; the match to TRBD2 covers 7 bases. V trimming: 4 bases; J trimming: 2 bases; junction bases outside the gene matches: 5. This CDR3 region has 15 residues. Germline CDR1 is SGDLS and CDR2 is YYNGEE. The CDR3 sequence: CASSLTSRNTGELFF. For the CDR3, the DNA is TGTGCCAGCAGCTTGACTAGCCGTAACACCGGGGAGCTGTTTTTT.

This clone is a singleton in its sample. The chain is built from TRBV19 and TRBJ1-4; maybe TRBD1 (5 bases). V was cut by 4 bases and J by 0 bases, with 18 bases left in between. From germline, CDR1 is LNHDA and CDR2 SQIVND (reference sequence). This CDR3 has 18 amino acids. CDR3 coding DNA: TGTGCCAGTAGTAAGGGACGACGGGGGGGAGCAACTAATGAAAAACTGTTTTTT. Its protein is CASSKGRRGGATNEKLFF.

The genes are TRBV4-1 and TRBJ2-2; TRBD2 agrees at 11 bases. V lost 0 bases, J lost 6 bases, and 15 bases stayed unmatched. Germline V gene lookup returns CDR1 MGHRA and CDR2 YSYEKL. CDR3 size: 20 residues. CDR3 in DNA: TGCGCCAGCAGCCAAGATGGGGTTAGCGGGGGGGCCAGGCTAGCCGGGGAGCTGTTTTTT. Residues: CASSQDGVSGGARLAGELFF.

The rearrangement uses TRBV18 and TRBJ2-1; D possibly corresponds to TRBD2 (5 bases). Germline V CDR1 and CDR2: KGHSH, LQKENI. The CDR3 length is 15 residues. Trimming took off 3 bases at V and 5 bases at J, with 14 bases between the two ends. CDR3: CASSPPSTFDNEQFF. CDR3 in DNA: TGTGCCAGCTCACCCCCTAGCACGTTCGACAATGAGCAGTTCTTC.

This chain joins TRBV10-2 and TRBJ2-5; TRBD2 matches 11 bases. Germline loops: CDR1 WSHSY, CDR2 SAAADI. V lost 6 bases, J lost 7 bases, and 13 bases stayed unmatched. The CDR3 runs to 16 residues. CDR3 sequence reads: CASSDSSGGTLGTQYF. CDR3 coding DNA: TGCGCCAGCAGCGACTCTAGCGGGGGGACCTTAGGGACCCAGTACTTC.

The gene calls are TRBV2 and TRBJ2-3; 9 bases line up with TRBD2. From germline, CDR1 is SNHLY and CDR2 FYNNEI. V lost 7 bases and J lost 0; bases outside the gene matches: 11. This CDR3 contains 17 residues. The CDR3: CASTRRATSGSTDTQYF. CDR3 DNA: TGTGCCAGCACGCGCCGAGCGACTAGCGGTAGCACAGATACGCAGTATTTT. The variable domain in full, with the rest retrieved from reference TRBV2 and TRBJ2-3, is EPEVTQTPSHQVTQMGQEVILRCVPISNHLYFYWYRQILGQKVEFLVSFYNNEISEKSEIFDDQFSVERPDGSNFTLKIRSTKLEDSAMYFCASTRRATSGSTDTQYFGPGTRLTVL.

This chain joins TRBV5-1 and TRBJ1-6; D is unclear. This CDR3 contains 15 residues. V lost 0 bases, J lost 8 bases, and 12 bases lay in between. Germline CDR1 is SGHRS and CDR2 is YFSETQ. The CDR3 is CASSLVIGSDSPLHF. CDR3 bases: TGCGCCAGCAGCTTGGTGATCGGCAGCGATTCACCCCTCCACTTT.

The chain couples TRBV2 to TRBJ1-6; 8 bases agree with TRBD1. CDR1 and CDR2 (germline): SNHLY, FYNNEI. The CDR3 extends over 15 amino acids. After removal of 6 bases from V and 7 bases from J, the junction contained 8 bases not matched to a gene. Written as DNA, the CDR3 is TGTGCCAGCAGCCAAGGGACAGGACTAAATTCACCCCTCCACTTT. This encodes CASSQGTGLNSPLHF. Full variable domain (outside the CDR3, taken from reference TRBV2 and TRBJ1-6): EPEVTQTPSHQVTQMGQEVILRCVPISNHLYFYWYRQILGQKVEFLVSFYNNEISEKSEIFDDQFSVERPDGSNFTLKIRSTKLEDSAMYFCASSQGTGLNSPLHFGNGTRLTVT.

The genes are TRBV2 and TRBJ2-3, with 9 bases lining up with TRBD1. With V trimmed by 6 bases and J by 2 bases, 15 bases remained unmatched. The V gene's germline CDR1 is SNHLY and CDR2 FYNNEI. The CDR3 runs 18 residues. For the CDR3, the DNA is TGTGCCAGCAGCACTAAGAATACCGGGACAGGGTCCACAGATACGCAGTATTTT. It is translated as CASSTKNTGTGSTDTQYF.

The CDR3 DNA sequence: TGTGCCTGGAGTGGTGGGGGGTATGGGTCAGAGACCCAGTACTTC. As protein: CAWSGGGYGSETQYF. This chain connects TRBV30 to TRBJ2-5; D perhaps matches TRBD2 (6 bases). CDR3 length: 15 amino acids. The ends were cut back, 1 base at V and 4 bases at J, with 16 bases in the middle. Germline V gene lookup returns CDR1 GTSNPN and CDR2 SVGIG (reference sequence).

The rearrangement joins TRBV14 to TRBJ2-7, with 8 bases identical to TRBD2. Germline V gene data show CDR1 as SGHDN and CDR2 as FVKESK. Trimming cost V 3 bases and J 1 base; bases outside gene matches: 8. CDR3 length: 16 amino acids. The CDR3 here is CASSQGLLAASYEQYF. The CDR3 DNA is TGTGCCAGCAGCCAGGGGTTACTAGCGGCTTCCTACGAGCAGTACTTC.

The chain is built from TRBV9 and TRBJ2-3; possible D gene TRBD2, 6 bases. V lost 4 bases to trimming and J lost 3 bases, with 12 bases between them. From germline, CDR1 is SGDLS and CDR2 YYNGEE. This CDR3 spans 14 amino acids. CDR3 region: CASSSTSFTDTQYF. DNA of the CDR3: TGTGCCAGCAGCTCGACTAGTTTTACAGATACGCAGTATTTT.

V usage is TRBV12-5 and J usage is TRBJ2-3, with TRBD2 matching over 10 bases. Germline V lookup: CDR1 LGHNT, CDR2 FRNRAP. This CDR3 spans 15 amino acids. V was pared by 7 bases and J by 6 bases, with 10 bases of the junction left unmatched. Written as DNA, the CDR3 is TGTGCTAGTGACCTGACTAGCGGGTTCGGGGATACGCAGTATTTT. Translation: CASDLTSGFGDTQYF.

This clone was seen a handful of times. The chain combines TRBV30 with TRBJ2-7; D possibly corresponds to TRBD1 (8 bases). Germline CDR1 reads GTSNPN; CDR2 reads SVGIG (reference sequence). The V end was cut by 8 bases, the J end by 3 bases, with 14 bases between. The CDR3 consists of 12 residues. The CDR3 reads CAGQGGGYEQYF. The CDR3 DNA reads as TGTGCCGGACAGGGAGGGGGCTACGAGCAGTACTTC.